Shown below are 29 T cell receptor beta chains from a single sample sequenced in a study of blood T cell repertoires in COVID-19. The protocol was immunoSEQ multiplex PCR, while the TCRdb copy is restricted to in-frame clones and leaves out a portion. The data contain approximately 230,000 clones, approximately 88% of them singletons. What was sequenced was peripheral blood. The source of these receptors is a young woman with COVID-19, enrolled during active disease.

The chain links TRBV5-5 to TRBJ2-1; TRBD2 aligns across 10 bases. The CDR3 contains 15 residues. Per germline, CDR1 SGHKS and CDR2 YYEKEE (reference sequence). V was pared by 4 bases and J by 5 bases, with 6 bases of the junction left unmatched. The CDR3 protein is CASSVRLAGHNEQFF. For the CDR3, the DNA is TGTGCCAGCAGCGTTAGACTAGCGGGCCACAATGAGCAGTTCTTC. The complete variable domain, with remaining parts taken from reference TRBV5-5 and TRBJ2-1, reads DAGVTQSPTHLIKTRGQQVTLRCSPISGHKSVSWYQQVLGQGPQFIFQYYEKEERGRGNFPDRFSARQFPNYSSELNVNALLLGDSALYLCASSVRLAGHNEQFFGPGTRLTVL.

The CDR3 coding sequence is TGTGCCAGCAGCCCAACGACAGGGGGCCCAGATACGCAGTATTTT. It encodes CASSPTTGGPDTQYF. This chain uses TRBV7-2 with TRBJ2-3; 10 bases align to TRBD1. The germline V gene encodes CDR1 SGHTA and CDR2 FQGNSA. This CDR3 is built from 15 residues. V was clipped by 5 bases and J by 4 bases; unmatched bases: 6.

V and J are TRBV24-1 and TRBJ1-2, with 7 positions matching TRBD1. The CDR3 is 15 amino acids. The V segment lost 3 bases and the J segment 6 bases; nucleotides outside the gene matches: 9. Germline CDR1 and CDR2: KGHDR and SFDVKD. The CDR3 loop is CATSDPSGTDDGYTF. The CDR3 DNA follows: TGTGCCACCAGTGATCCATCCGGGACAGATGATGGCTACACCTTC.

The rearrangement links TRBV2 to TRBJ2-3; no reliable D call. Trimming took off 3 bases at V and 2 bases at J, with 9 bases between the two ends. CDR3 length equals 14 residues. Germline V gives CDR1 SNHLY, CDR2 FYNNEI. The CDR3 protein is CASSDRSNTDTQYF. CDR3 nucleotide sequence: TGTGCCAGCAGTGACAGATCAAACACAGATACGCAGTATTTT. Using reference TRBV2 and TRBJ2-3 for the parts outside the CDR3, the full variable domain is EPEVTQTPSHQVTQMGQEVILRCVPISNHLYFYWYRQILGQKVEFLVSFYNNEISEKSEIFDDQFSVERPDGSNFTLKIRSTKLEDSAMYFCASSDRSNTDTQYFGPGTRLTVL.

The chain uses TRBV11-2 and TRBJ1-2, with D maybe TRBD1 (6 bases). The germline V gene encodes CDR1 SGHAT and CDR2 FQNNGV. This CDR3 spans 14 amino acids. The V gene lost 0 bases and the J gene lost 7 bases, with 12 bases spanning the gap. CDR3 nucleotides: TGTGCCAGCAGCTTAGACGGCTCCAGGGGTGGCTACACCTTC. Translated, it gives CASSLDGSRGGYTF. The complete variable domain, with remaining parts taken from reference TRBV11-2 and TRBJ1-2, reads EAGVAQSPRYKIIEKRQSVAFWCNPISGHATLYWYQQILGQGPKLLIQFQNNGVVDDSQLPKDRFSAERLKGVDSTLKIQPAKLEDSAVYLCASSLDGSRGGYTFGSGTRLTVV.

V is TRBV4-2 and J is TRBJ2-2; maybe TRBD1 (5 bases). Germline V lookup: CDR1 LGHNA, CDR2 YNFKEQ. This CDR3 has 17 amino acids. V shed 8 bases and J shed 3 bases, with 22 bases lying between them. The CDR3 sequence: CASSYRGAAWYTGELFF. The CDR3 bases are TGTGCCAGCTCATACCGTGGGGCAGCTTGGTACACCGGGGAGCTGTTTTTT.

This chain uses TRBV11-2 with TRBJ1-5; possibly TRBD1 for D (5 bases). CDR1 is SGHAT, CDR2 FQNNGV, per germline. The CDR3 has 15 residues. Trimming removed 0 bases at V and 1 base at J, with 7 bases between. CDR3 in DNA: TGTGCCAGCAGCTTAGAACGGGGGAGCAATCAGCCCCAGCATTTT. Translated: CASSLERGSNQPQHF. Drawing the rest from reference TRBV11-2 and TRBJ1-5, the complete variable domain is EAGVAQSPRYKIIEKRQSVAFWCNPISGHATLYWYQQILGQGPKLLIQFQNNGVVDDSQLPKDRFSAERLKGVDSTLKIQPAKLEDSAVYLCASSLERGSNQPQHFGDGTRLSIL.

J is TRBJ1-5 and V is TRBV29-1, with D perhaps TRBD1 (6 bases). From germline, CDR1 is SQVTM and CDR2 ANQGSEA. V lost 2 bases, J lost 4 bases, and 6 bases lay in between. The CDR3 is 12 amino acids. CDR3 in amino acids: CSVEQGNQPQHF. The CDR3 nucleotides are TGCAGCGTTGAACAGGGGAATCAGCCCCAGCATTTT.

The chain has TRBV25-1 and TRBJ2-2, with TRBD1 as a possible D gene (5 bases). Looked up from germline, CDR1 is MGHDK and CDR2 is SYGVNS. The V gene lost 7 bases and the J gene lost 6 bases, with 15 bases spanning the gap. The CDR3 spans 14 residues. The chain's CDR3 is CASTPQGEAGELFF. CDR3 nucleotide sequence: TGTGCCAGCACCCCCCAGGGCGAAGCCGGGGAGCTGTTTTTT.

The chain couples TRBV4-3 to TRBJ2-5; D is unclear. The CDR3 consists of 15 residues. Looked up from germline, CDR1 is LGHNA and CDR2 is YSLEER. Trimming pared 2 bases from V and 2 bases from J, leaving 12 bases between. In nucleotides, the CDR3 is TGCGCCAGCAGCCAATCCCAGCGTCTGCAAGAGACCCAGTACTTC. Translation: CASSQSQRLQETQYF.

V gene TRBV11-2 combines with J gene TRBJ2-1; 11 bases map to TRBD2. The germline gives CDR1 SGHAT, CDR2 FQNNGV. Unmatched junction bases numbered 7, after V lost 3 bases and J lost 6 bases. CDR3 size: 16 residues. CDR3 DNA sequence: TGTGCCAGCAGCTTGACTAGCGGGGCGCTAGCCAATGAGCAGTTCTTC. This translates into CASSLTSGALANEQFF.

CDR3 loop: CASSSQGGPGELFF. CDR3 DNA: TGTGCCAGCAGCTCACAAGGAGGGCCCGGGGAGCTGTTTTTT. The chain carries TRBV5-5 and TRBJ2-2, with D maybe TRBD2 (6 bases). The V end was cut by 3 bases, the J end by 6 bases, with 12 bases between. Germline lookup yields CDR1 SGHKS and CDR2 YYEKEE (reference sequence). The CDR3 length is 14 residues.

This clone has only one observation. The chain is built from TRBV7-9 and TRBJ2-2; D is possibly TRBD1 (5 bases). This CDR3 contains 13 residues. Germline V gene lookup returns CDR1 SEHNR and CDR2 FQNEAQ (reference sequence). Deletions cut 3 bases from V and 7 bases from J, with 9 bases between. CDR3 loop: CASSFLGVGELFF. CDR3 coding DNA: TGTGCCAGCAGCTTCCTAGGGGTCGGGGAGCTGTTTTTT.

The rearrangement uses TRBV10-2 and TRBJ2-7, with 12 bases lining up with TRBD2. This CDR3 has 15 residues. CDR1 WSHSY and CDR2 SAAADI come from the germline V gene. V dropped 6 bases and J dropped 4; count of bases not matched to a gene: 7. Here the CDR3 reads CASSLAGGPTYEQYV. In nucleotides, the CDR3 is TGCGCCAGCAGCCTAGCGGGAGGGCCCACTTACGAGCAGTACGTC.

The chain joins TRBV6-5 to TRBJ1-4; D call uncertain. CDR1 is MNHEY and CDR2 is SVGAGI in the germline V gene. The CDR3 covers 15 residues. V lost 2 bases to trimming and J lost 7 bases, with 14 bases between them. CDR3 residues: CASSYGGGLGEKLFF. CDR3 DNA sequence: TGTGCCAGCAGTTACGGTGGAGGGTTGGGTGAAAAACTGTTTTTT.

The rearrangement uses TRBV11-2 and TRBJ1-6; tentative D call: TRBD1 (5 bases). The V gene's germline CDR1 is SGHAT and CDR2 FQNNGV. The CDR3 length is 16 residues. Trimming left V 4 bases short and J 14 bases short, with 24 bases between. CDR3 sequence reads: CASSSLGRRDDVALHF. The CDR3 nucleotides read TGTGCCAGCAGCTCTTTGGGACGGAGGGATGATGTAGCCCTCCACTTT.

The rearrangement uses TRBV19 and TRBJ2-2; 9 bases are a match to TRBD2. CDR3 length: 17 amino acids. The germline V gene encodes CDR1 LNHDA and CDR2 SQIVND (reference sequence). Trimming cost V 6 bases and J 10 bases; bases outside gene matches: 18. The CDR3: CASRRYSGSQYRPELFF. The CDR3 nucleotides are TGTGCCAGTAGGAGATATAGCGGGAGTCAATACCGGCCGGAGCTGTTTTTT.

In its sample, this clone was seen once. The chain has TRBV19 and TRBJ2-1; 10 bases align to TRBD1. The CDR3 contains 14 residues. Germline trimming cut 5 bases from V and 7 bases from J; bases unmatched to any gene: 5. CDR1 is LNHDA, CDR2 SQIVND, per germline (reference sequence). CDR3 sequence reads: CASSGQGVWNEQFF. The CDR3 DNA sequence: TGTGCCAGTAGTGGACAGGGGGTTTGGAATGAGCAGTTCTTC. The full variable domain, with the rest looked up from reference TRBV19 and TRBJ2-1, is DGGITQSPKYLFRKEGQNVTLSCEQNLNHDAMYWYRQDPGQGLRLIYYSQIVNDFQKGDIAEGYSVSREKKESFPLTVTSAQKNPTAFYLCASSGQGVWNEQFFGPGTRLTVL.

The rearrangement links TRBV10-3 to TRBJ1-5; 7 bases fit TRBD1. With 6 bases clipped from V and 2 bases from J, the junction kept 7 bases outside the gene matches. This CDR3 is built from 15 residues. CDR1 and CDR2 from the germline V gene are ENHRY and SYGVKD. The CDR3 spells CAIRQGIIGNQPQHF. The DNA for the CDR3 is TGTGCCATCAGACAGGGGATAATAGGCAATCAGCCCCAGCATTTT.

The chain couples TRBV6-6 to TRBJ1-5; a possible D gene is TRBD1 (5 bases). The V end was cut by 2 bases, the J end by 6 bases, with 11 bases between. Germline-derived CDR1 and CDR2 are MNHNY and SVGAGI (reference sequence). This CDR3 has 14 amino acids. The CDR3 protein is CASSYTVGGQPQHF. The CDR3 DNA reads as TGTGCCAGCAGTTACACAGTGGGGGGTCAGCCCCAGCATTTT.

The chain recombines TRBV6-5 with TRBJ1-3; D ambiguous. Between the trimmed V and J ends, which lost 5 bases and 3 bases, there was a span of 8 bases. CDR1 and CDR2 (germline): MNHEY, SVGAGI. The CDR3 loop spans 13 amino acids. The CDR3 coding sequence is TGTGCCAGCAGTCCCGGGTATGGAAACACCATATATTTT. It specifies CASSPGYGNTIYF.

The V gene is TRBV27, the J gene TRBJ2-7; 9 positions match TRBD1. Germline CDR1 MNHEY, CDR2 SMNVEV (reference sequence). CDR3 length: 14 residues. Trimming took 2 bases from V and 6 from J; bases not matched to a gene: 5. For the CDR3, the DNA is TGTGCCAGCAGTTTAAGGGGACAGGGTGGCGAGCAGTACTTC. This translates into CASSLRGQGGEQYF.

The J gene is TRBJ2-7, the V gene TRBV10-1; 10 bases are a match to TRBD2. In germline, CDR1 is WNHNN, CDR2 SYGVQD (reference sequence). Trimming at V came to 2 bases and at J to 2 bases, leaving 9 bases not matched to a gene. This CDR3 spans 17 amino acids. CDR3 sequence reads: CASSEETIAGGPYEQYF. The DNA of the CDR3 is TGCGCCAGCAGTGAGGAGACCATAGCGGGGGGACCCTACGAGCAGTACTTC.

V and J are TRBV24-1 and TRBJ1-2, with a tentative D call TRBD1 (6 bases). V lost 2 bases, J lost 6 bases, and 12 bases lay in between. The CDR3 covers 14 residues. Germline V gene lookup returns CDR1 KGHDR and CDR2 SFDVKD. CDR3 bases: TGTGCCACCAGTGATTCCGGGACACCCAATGGCTACACCTTC. The encoded protein is CATSDSGTPNGYTF.

The chain uses TRBV6-4 and TRBJ1-2; D unresolved. The CDR3 is 13 residues long. The germline gives CDR1 MRHNA, CDR2 SNTAGT. Deletions cut 6 bases from V and 2 bases from J, with 10 bases between. As DNA, the CDR3 is TGTGCCAGCAGCCCCCGAGCCAACTATGGCTACACCTTC. Its translation: CASSPRANYGYTF.

J is TRBJ2-2 and V is TRBV7-6, with D possibly TRBD1 on 6 matching bases. The CDR3 sequence is 16 residues long. The germline V gene encodes CDR1 SGHVS and CDR2 FNYEAQ. V lost 1 base and J 7 bases, leaving 16 bases between the germline ends. The CDR3 region has the DNA TGTGCCAGCAGCTTAGGAGTGGCCAGGGGTTACGGGGAGCTGTTTTTT. Encoded protein: CASSLGVARGYGELFF.

The chain is built from TRBV7-2 and TRBJ2-1; 8 positions match TRBD2. The V segment lost 3 bases and the J segment 2 bases; nucleotides outside the gene matches: 12. The V gene's germline CDR1 is SGHTA and CDR2 FQGNSA. The CDR3 consists of 18 residues. In DNA form, the CDR3 reads TGTGCCAGCAGCTTTCCGAGAGGCGGGGGGACGACCTACAATGAGCAGTTCTTC. Translated, it gives CASSFPRGGGTTYNEQFF. Supplemented by reference TRBV7-2 and TRBJ2-1, the full variable domain reads GAGVSQSPSNKVTEKGKDVELRCDPISGHTALYWYRQSLGQGLEFLIYFQGNSAPDKSGLPSDRFSAERTGGSVSTLTIQRTQQEDSAVYLCASSFPRGGGTTYNEQFFGPGTRLTVL.

The V and J genes are TRBV5-4 and TRBJ2-1; D is possibly TRBD2 (6 bases). Between the trimmed V and J ends, which lost 2 bases and 6 bases, there was a span of 18 bases. The length of the CDR3 is 16 residues. Germline V CDR1 and CDR2: SGHNT, YYREEE (reference sequence). The CDR3, as DNA: TGTGCCAGCAGCTTCGGGGTGGGCGGGGTCCCCAATGAGCAGTTCTTC. It codes for CASSFGVGGVPNEQFF.

The chain combines TRBV6-1 with TRBJ1-1, with 10 bases fitting TRBD1. V shed 4 bases, J shed 0 bases, and the junction held 11 bases outside the gene matches. CDR1 is MNHNS and CDR2 is SASEGT in the germline V gene. The CDR3 totals 18 residues. The CDR3 is CASSAPTGGESMNTEAFF. In nucleotides, the CDR3 is TGTGCCAGCAGTGCACCGACAGGGGGCGAGAGTATGAACACTGAAGCTTTCTTT.